The 16 T cell receptor beta chains presented below share a single source sample, sequenced in a study of T cell responses to AZD1222 COVID-19 vaccine. The protocol was immunoSEQ multiplex PCR, while the TCRdb copy is restricted to in-frame clones and leaves out a portion. In the table there are about 110,000 clones, around nine tenths of which are singletons. Material: peripheral blood, obtained on day 0 of MenACWY control vaccination. The source is an adult in good health.

J is TRBJ1-1 and V is TRBV5-1; D is unclear. The germline gives CDR1 SGHRS, CDR2 YFSETQ. V was shortened by 1 base and J by 1 base, with 8 bases between the two germline ends. This CDR3 is 14 amino acids long. The CDR3 nucleotides read TGCGCCAGCAGCTTGCCAGGACCGAACACTGAAGCTTTCTTT. Its protein is CASSLPGPNTEAFF.

The chain combines TRBV5-8 with TRBJ1-5; no definite D call. Germline V gives CDR1 SGHTS, CDR2 YDEGEE. The CDR3 sequence is 13 residues long. Trimming took 5 bases from V and 4 from J, leaving 10 bases between them. CDR3 coding DNA: TGTGCCAGCAGTTGGGCCCCTAATCAGCCCCAGCATTTT. It encodes CASSWAPNQPQHF. The full variable domain, with the rest looked up from reference TRBV5-8 and TRBJ1-5, is EAGVTQSPTHLIKTRGQQATLRCSPISGHTSVYWYQQALGLGLQFLLWYDEGEERNRGNFPPRFSGRQFPNYSSELNVNALELEDSALYLCASSWAPNQPQHFGDGTRLSIL.

The chain employs TRBV4-2 and TRBJ1-1, with D unclear. Germline values: CDR1 LGHNA, CDR2 YNFKEQ. This CDR3 is 14 amino acids long. With 1 base removed from V and 0 bases from J, the gap between germline ends came to 6 bases. DNA of the CDR3: TGTGCCAGCAGCCAAGTCCAGTTGAACACTGAAGCTTTCTTT. Encoded protein: CASSQVQLNTEAFF.

This clone was counted once. Other DNA sequences in the same sample also yield this CDR3. This chain joins TRBV4-2 and TRBJ1-4; perhaps TRBD1 as D (5 bases). Germline loops: CDR1 LGHNA, CDR2 YNFKEQ. The CDR3 runs 18 residues. With 0 bases removed from V and 0 bases from J, the gap between germline ends came to 14 bases. The CDR3 coding sequence is TGTGCCAGCAGCCAAGATCTATCAGGGCCCGCAACTAATGAAAAACTGTTTTTT. It is translated as CASSQDLSGPATNEKLFF.

The chain uses TRBV19 and TRBJ1-4; D call uncertain. The CDR3 contains 16 residues. CDR1 and CDR2 from the germline V gene are LNHDA and SQIVND (reference sequence). Trimming cost V 1 base and J 4 bases, with 13 bases left between them. CDR3: CASSIGGGSFNEKLFF. The CDR3 bases are TGTGCCAGTAGTATAGGAGGAGGCAGCTTTAATGAAAAACTGTTTTTT.

This clone was observed once. Germline is not matched at one junction end, which may reflect a read error. J is TRBJ2-7 and V is TRBV19; D is uncertain. This CDR3 has 14 amino acids. Germline V gene lookup returns CDR1 LNHDA and CDR2 SQIVND (reference sequence). DNA for the CDR3: TGTGCCAGTAGTAGGACGTCTGCAAGGAACGAGCGGTACTTC. It specifies CASSRTSARNERYF.

V and J are TRBV12-2 and TRBJ1-1. TRBV12-2 is a pseudogene segment. The CDR3 is made up of 14 amino acids. The CDR3 region has the DNA TGTGCAAGTCGCTTAACGGGCCCCATCACTGAAGCTTTCTTT. This translates into CASRLTGPITEAFF.

The chain has TRBV11-1 and TRBJ2-7; 9 bases match TRBD1. The CDR3 is 15 residues long. The ends lost 3 bases at V and 1 base at J; junction bases unmatched: 4. From germline, CDR1 is SGHAT and CDR2 FQDESV (reference sequence). In DNA, the CDR3 is TGTGCCAGCAGCTTGGCGGACAGGGGTTCCTACGAGCAGTACTTC. Amino acids: CASSLADRGSYEQYF.

The chain links TRBV28 to TRBJ1-1; possibly TRBD1 for D (6 bases). The CDR3 has 15 amino acids. Per the germline V gene, CDR1 is MDHEN and CDR2 is SYDVKM. V lost 8 bases, J lost 8 bases, and 24 bases lay in between. CDR3 amino acids: CASSSGANTMTEAFF. CDR3 in DNA: TGTGCCAGCTCGTCGGGGGCAAACACGATGACCGAAGCTTTCTTT.

The chain carries TRBV15 and TRBJ2-2; 7 bases map to TRBD1. The V gene end was trimmed by 0 bases and the J gene end by 5 bases; junction bases not matched to a gene: 9. The CDR3 loop spans 17 amino acids. CDR1 LNHNV and CDR2 YYDKDF come from the germline V gene (reference sequence). The CDR3 DNA follows: TGTGCCACCAGCAGAGATGGTAGGGGGCGAGGGACCGGGGAGCTGTTTTTT. The encoded protein is CATSRDGRGRGTGELFF. Full variable domain (remainder filled in from reference TRBV15 and TRBJ2-2): DAMVIQNPRYQVTQFGKPVTLSCSQTLNHNVMYWYQQKSSQAPKLLFHYYDKDFNNEADTPDNFQSRRPNTSFCFLDIRSPGLGDTAMYLCATSRDGRGRGTGELFFGEGSRLTVL.

The chain has TRBV5-1 and TRBJ1-1; 8 bases match TRBD1. J was trimmed by 4 bases and V by 0 bases; bases with no gene match: 5. Germline V gene lookup returns CDR1 SGHRS and CDR2 YFSETQ. This CDR3 spans 15 amino acids. The CDR3 region is CASSLAEQGGTEAFF. CDR3 DNA: TGCGCCAGCAGCTTGGCCGAACAGGGGGGCACTGAAGCTTTCTTT.

The chain carries TRBV27 and TRBJ1-6; the D gene is possibly TRBD1 (6 bases). CDR3 length: 19 residues. V lost 3 bases to trimming and J lost 3 bases, with 21 bases between them. The germline V gene has CDR1 MNHEY and CDR2 SMNVEV (reference sequence). The CDR3 is CASSLGRAGVSYYNSPLHF. DNA for the CDR3: TGTGCCAGCAGTTTGGGTCGGGCAGGGGTGAGTTACTATAATTCACCCCTCCACTTT.

J is TRBJ2-5 and V is TRBV10-3, with TRBD2 matching 13 bases. V lost 8 bases and J lost 1; bases outside the gene matches: 1. Per the germline V gene, CDR1 is ENHRY and CDR2 is SYGVKD. The CDR3 loop spans 14 amino acids. Here the CDR3 reads CAIGLAGAQETQYF. The CDR3 DNA reads as TGTGCCATCGGACTAGCGGGGGCCCAAGAGACCCAGTACTTC.

The chain joins TRBV30 to TRBJ2-7; tentatively, D is TRBD2 (5 bases). The CDR3 length is 12 residues. Trimming pared 4 bases from V and 5 bases from J, leaving 12 bases between. Looked up from germline, CDR1 is GTSNPN and CDR2 is SVGIG (reference sequence). The CDR3 nucleotides are TGTGCCTGGAAAAGAGGGTCCGACGAGCAGTACTTC. Its protein is CAWKRGSDEQYF.

The CDR3 sequence is CASSWTTGSEKLFF. The DNA for the CDR3 is TGTGCCAGCAGCTGGACAACAGGGAGTGAAAAACTGTTTTTT. The genes are TRBV5-6 and TRBJ1-4; perhaps TRBD1 as D (6 bases). The CDR3 is 14 amino acids. Germline V gene data show CDR1 as SGHDT and CDR2 as YYEEEE. V dropped 3 bases and J dropped 7 bases, with 13 bases sitting between them.

The chain carries TRBV28 and TRBJ1-4; TRBD1 matches 8 bases. V lost 6 bases, J lost 7 bases, and 10 bases stayed unmatched. Germline CDR1 reads MDHEN; CDR2 reads SYDVKM. This CDR3 is built from 15 residues. CDR3 nucleotide sequence: TGTGCCAGCAGATACGATACAGGGGGTCTTGAAAAACTGTTTTTT. It translates to CASRYDTGGLEKLFF.